This T cell receptor beta chain was captured by sequencing in a study of Ad26.COV2.S vaccination and SARS-CoV-2 variants. Sample treatment: some 19 received Ad26.COV2.S at low or high dose, single or two shots; 5 received placebo; per-sample allocation not given. Samples were taken on day 63 after the first vaccine or placebo injection. A Boston donor was an adult aged 18-55 years. General study points: Reports say spike-specific CD8+ and CD4+ T cell responses covered substantial breadth after vaccination. TCR breadth and depth estimates may have understated total T cell responses.

This clone was detected once. What it binds is unknown. This table comes from immunoSEQ multiplex PCR, and its TCRdb copy is limited to in-frame clones, with some not included. There are approximately 400,000 clones in the sample; around 82% occur only once, and approximately 7.8% lies in the top ten. CDR3 length: 14 amino acids. Per the germline V gene, CDR1 is SGHTS and CDR2 is YDEGEE. Trimming removed 3 bases at V and 3 bases at J, with 10 bases between. Sequencing was performed on peripheral blood, taken in a trial of Ad26.COV2.S vaccine versus placebo. The origin of this receptor is a person between 18 and 65 years old who received the Ad26.COV2.S COVID-19 vaccine or a placebo. This chain uses TRBV5-8 with TRBJ1-5; D is undetermined. Here the CDR3 reads CASSSGRINQPQHF. In DNA form, the CDR3 reads TGTGCCAGCAGCTCTGGACGGATCAATCAGCCCCAGCATTTT.